The clone carrying this T cell receptor (beta chain) appeared a few times. These data originate in a study of blood T cells in healthy people across ages. The second PCR ran roughly 6 to 11 cycles with a sample-barcoded 5' primer and J-beta primers. All cDNA molecules were each tagged by a template-switch adaptor with 12 random nucleotides. TCRdb called the 5' RACE reads again in MiXCR, with one record for every CDR3 protein. The repertoire holds about a million distinct CDR3 sequences, roughly two fifths seen once, with around 12% in the top ten. Germline values: CDR1 SGHRS, CDR2 YFSETQ. Trimming cost V 2 bases and J 7 bases, with 12 bases left between them. This CDR3 comprises 14 residues.

The receptor was derived from a man between 18 and 29 years old in good health. The rearrangement joins TRBV5-1 to TRBJ1-4, with D perhaps matching TRBD1 (6 bases). The sequenced sample was blood. The CDR3 region is CASSFRGASEKLFF. CDR3 DNA sequence: TGCGCCAGCAGCTTTCGGGGGGCTAGTGAAAAACTGTTTTTT.